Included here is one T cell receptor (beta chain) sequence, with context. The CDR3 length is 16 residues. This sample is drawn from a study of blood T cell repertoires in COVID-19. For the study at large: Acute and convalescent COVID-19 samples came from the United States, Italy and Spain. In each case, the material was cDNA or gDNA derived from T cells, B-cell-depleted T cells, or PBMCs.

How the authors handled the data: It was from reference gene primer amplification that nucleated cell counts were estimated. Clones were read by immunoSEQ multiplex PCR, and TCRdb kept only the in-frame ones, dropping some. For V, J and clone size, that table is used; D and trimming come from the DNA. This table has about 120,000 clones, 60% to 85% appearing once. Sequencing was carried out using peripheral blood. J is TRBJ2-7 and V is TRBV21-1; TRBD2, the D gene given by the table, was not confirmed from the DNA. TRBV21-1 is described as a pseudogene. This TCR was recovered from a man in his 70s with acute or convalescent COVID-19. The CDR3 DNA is TGTGCCAGCAGCAAGCTTCCTAGCGGGAGGGATTACGAGCAGTACTTC. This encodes CASSKLPSGRDYEQYF.